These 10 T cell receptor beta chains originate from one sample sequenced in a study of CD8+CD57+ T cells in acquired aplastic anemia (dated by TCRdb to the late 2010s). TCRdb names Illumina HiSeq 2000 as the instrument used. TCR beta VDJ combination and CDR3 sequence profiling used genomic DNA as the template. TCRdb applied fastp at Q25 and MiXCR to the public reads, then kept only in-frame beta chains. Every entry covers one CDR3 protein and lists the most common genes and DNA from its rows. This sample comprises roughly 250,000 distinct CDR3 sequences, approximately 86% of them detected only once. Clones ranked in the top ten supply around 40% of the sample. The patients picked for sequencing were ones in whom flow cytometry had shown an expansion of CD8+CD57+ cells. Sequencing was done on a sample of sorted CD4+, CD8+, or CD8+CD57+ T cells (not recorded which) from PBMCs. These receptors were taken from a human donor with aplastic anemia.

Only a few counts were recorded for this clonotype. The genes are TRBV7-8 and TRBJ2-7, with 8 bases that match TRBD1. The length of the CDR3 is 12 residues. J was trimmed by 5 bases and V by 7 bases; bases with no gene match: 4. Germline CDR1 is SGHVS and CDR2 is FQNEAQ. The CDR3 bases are TGTGCCAGCACGCGGACAGGGAACGAGCAGTACTTC. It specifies CASTRTGNEQYF.

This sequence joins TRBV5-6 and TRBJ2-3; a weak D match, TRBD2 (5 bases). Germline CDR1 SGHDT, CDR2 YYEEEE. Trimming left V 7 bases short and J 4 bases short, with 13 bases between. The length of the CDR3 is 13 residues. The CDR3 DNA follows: TGTGCCAGCGGCGAGGAGAGGGCAGATACGCAGTATTTT. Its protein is CASGEERADTQYF.

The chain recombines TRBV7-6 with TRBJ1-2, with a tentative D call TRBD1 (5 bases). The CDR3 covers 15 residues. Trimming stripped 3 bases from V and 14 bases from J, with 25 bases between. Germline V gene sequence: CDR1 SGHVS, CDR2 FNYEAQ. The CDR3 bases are TGTGCCAGCAGCTTCAGAGTCGGGACTGAAGCTTTCTTTACCTTC. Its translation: CASSFRVGTEAFFTF.

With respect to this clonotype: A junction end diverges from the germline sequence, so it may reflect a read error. The CDR3 loop is CASRVTGSNYGYTF. The CDR3 DNA reads as TGTGCCAGCAGAGTGACGGGTTCGAACTATGGCTACACTTTC. V is TRBV7-3 and J is TRBJ1-2; D uncertain. Germline loops: CDR1 SGHTA, CDR2 FQGTGA. The CDR3 is 14 residues long.

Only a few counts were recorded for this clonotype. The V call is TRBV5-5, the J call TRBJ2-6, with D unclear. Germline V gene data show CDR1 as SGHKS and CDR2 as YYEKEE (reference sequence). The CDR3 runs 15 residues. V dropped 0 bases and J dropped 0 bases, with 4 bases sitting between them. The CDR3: CASSLGSSGANVLTF. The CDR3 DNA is TGTGCCAGCAGCTTGGGTAGCTCTGGGGCCAACGTCCTGACTTTC.

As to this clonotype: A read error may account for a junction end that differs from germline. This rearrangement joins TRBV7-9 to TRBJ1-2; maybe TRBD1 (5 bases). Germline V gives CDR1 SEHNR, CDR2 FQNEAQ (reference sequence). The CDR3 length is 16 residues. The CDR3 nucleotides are TGTGCCAGCAGCTCTCAAAGAAGCGGGGGGGACTATGGGTACACCTTC. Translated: CASSSQRSGGDYGYTF.

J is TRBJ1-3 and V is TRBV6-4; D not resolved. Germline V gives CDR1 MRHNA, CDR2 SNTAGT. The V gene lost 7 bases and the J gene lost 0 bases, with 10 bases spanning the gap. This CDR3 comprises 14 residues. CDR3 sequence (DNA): TGTGCCAGCACCCCTTTTGGCTCTGGAAACACCATATATTTT. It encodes CASTPFGSGNTIYF.

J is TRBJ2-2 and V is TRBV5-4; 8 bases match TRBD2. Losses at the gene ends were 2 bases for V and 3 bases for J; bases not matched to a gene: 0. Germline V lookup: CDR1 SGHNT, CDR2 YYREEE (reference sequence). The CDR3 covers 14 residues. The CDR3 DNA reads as TGTGCCAGCAGCTTAGCGGGAGACACCGGGGAGCTGTTTTTT. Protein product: CASSLAGDTGELFF.

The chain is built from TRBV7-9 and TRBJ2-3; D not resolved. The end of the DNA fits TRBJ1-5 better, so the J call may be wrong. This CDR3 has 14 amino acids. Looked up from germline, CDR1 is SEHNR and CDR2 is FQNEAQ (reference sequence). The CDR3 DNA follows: TGTGCCAGCAGCTCCGCGGGAGCGCACGATACGCAGCATTTT. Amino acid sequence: CASSSAGAHDTQHF.

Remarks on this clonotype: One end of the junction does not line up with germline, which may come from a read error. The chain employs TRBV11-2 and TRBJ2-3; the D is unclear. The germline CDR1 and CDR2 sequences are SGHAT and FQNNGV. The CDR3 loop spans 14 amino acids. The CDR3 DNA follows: TGCGCCAGCAGCCACGAGGCAGGTGCGGATACGCAGTATTTT. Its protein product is CASSHEAGADTQYF.